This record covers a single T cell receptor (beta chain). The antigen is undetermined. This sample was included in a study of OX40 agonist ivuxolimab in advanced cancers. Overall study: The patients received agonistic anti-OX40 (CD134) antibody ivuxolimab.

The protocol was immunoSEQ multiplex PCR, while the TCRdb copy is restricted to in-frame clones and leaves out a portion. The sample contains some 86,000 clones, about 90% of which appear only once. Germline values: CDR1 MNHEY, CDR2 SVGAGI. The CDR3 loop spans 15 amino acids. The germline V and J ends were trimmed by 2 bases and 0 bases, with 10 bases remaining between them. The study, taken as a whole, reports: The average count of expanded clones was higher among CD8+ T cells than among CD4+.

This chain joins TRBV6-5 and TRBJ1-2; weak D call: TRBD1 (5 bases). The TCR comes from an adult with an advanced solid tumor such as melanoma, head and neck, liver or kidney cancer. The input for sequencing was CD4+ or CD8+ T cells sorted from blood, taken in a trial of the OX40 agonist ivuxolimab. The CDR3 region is CASSYETDTNYGYTF. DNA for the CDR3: TGTGCCAGCAGTTACGAGACAGATACTAACTATGGCTACACCTTC.